These 2 T cell receptor beta chains were sequenced from one sample in a study of blood T cell repertoires in COVID-19. The data were produced by immunoSEQ multiplex PCR, yet TCRdb's version contains in-frame clones alone and is incomplete. The sample has over 75,000 clones, around 80% seen once. Sequenced sample: peripheral blood. The receptors were gathered from a man in his 70s with acute or convalescent COVID-19.

This rearrangement joins TRBV7-4 to TRBJ1-3, with D perhaps TRBD1 (5 bases). Germline CDR1 reads SGHVT; CDR2 reads SQSDAQ. The CDR3 is 15 amino acids. V shed 5 bases and J shed 4 bases, with 15 bases lying between them. CDR3 in DNA: TGTGCCAGCAGCACCACAAGGGGATTCGGAAACACCATATATTTT. It yields the protein CASSTTRGFGNTIYF.

The chain joins TRBV7-3 to TRBJ2-2; a possible D gene is TRBD1 (5 bases). The CDR3 has 13 amino acids. CDR1 is SGHTA, CDR2 FQGTGA, per germline. V was cut by 4 bases and J by 3 bases, with 6 bases left in between. The CDR3 coding sequence is TGTGCCAGCAGCTCGACAGACACCGGGGAGCTGTTTTTT. Encoded protein: CASSSTDTGELFF. The full variable domain, rest sourced from reference TRBV7-3 and TRBJ2-2, is GAGVSQTPSNKVTEKGKYVELRCDPISGHTALYWYRQSLGQGPEFLIYFQGTGAADDSGLPNDRFFAVRPEGSVSTLKIQRTERGDSAVYLCASSSTDTGELFFGEGSRLTVL.